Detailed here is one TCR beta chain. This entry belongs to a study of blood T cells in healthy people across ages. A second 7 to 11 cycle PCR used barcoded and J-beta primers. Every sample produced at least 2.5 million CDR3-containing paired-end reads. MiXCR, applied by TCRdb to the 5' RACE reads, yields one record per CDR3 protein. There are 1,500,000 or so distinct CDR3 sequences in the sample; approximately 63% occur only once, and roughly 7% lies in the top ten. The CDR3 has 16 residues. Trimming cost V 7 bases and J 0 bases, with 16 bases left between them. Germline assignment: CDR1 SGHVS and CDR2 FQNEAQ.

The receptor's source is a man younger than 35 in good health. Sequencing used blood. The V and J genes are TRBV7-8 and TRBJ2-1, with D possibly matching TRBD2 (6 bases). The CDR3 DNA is TGTGCCAGCACTTGGAGGGCTCGGAGCTCCTACAATGAGCAGTTCTTC. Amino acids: CASTWRARSSYNEQFF.